The T cell receptor (beta chain) under discussion was sequenced for a study of neoadjuvant anti-PD-1 for oral cavity cancer. The CDR3 length is 16 residues. Germline V gene sequence: CDR1 SGHNT, CDR2 YYREEE (reference sequence). Trimming left V 4 bases short and J 4 bases short, with 20 bases between. Data came from immunoSEQ multiplex PCR; TCRdb stores just in-frame clones and leaves some out. The sample has 6,900 or so clones; 75% are singletons. The gene calls are TRBV5-4 and TRBJ1-1; D is uncertain. Source: PBMCs, taken before nivolumab (anti-PD-1) treatment. The origin of this receptor is a person aged 35 to 85 with oral cavity squamous cell carcinoma. The DNA of the CDR3 is TGTGCCAGCAGCCCCCCCCCAGGACGAAGTACCACTGAAGCTTTCTTT. Translation: CASSPPPGRSTTEAFF.